A selection of T cell receptor beta chains follows, all from one sample in a study of a mutant IDH1 vaccine in newly diagnosed glioma. Only in-frame clones appear in the TCRdb table, and some are missing; sequencing was by immunoSEQ multiplex PCR. Of some 130,000 clones listed, roughly 77% are singletons. These receptors are not linked to any known antigen. Sequences were derived from PBMCs, sampled from a glioma patient whose treatment included an IDH1 peptide vaccine. These receptor sequences come from a man aged 40-49 years with glioma. Each CDR3 is given with its conserved first and last residue. A D gene is named only where the DNA matches it firmly. Some rows have no size entry. The others give once, few or many, or a class for an expanded clone.

D: TRBD1
V: TRBV9
J: TRBJ2-2
size: NA
length: 17
CDR3: CASSARGTGVNTGELFF
DNA: TGTGCCAGCAGCGCCAGAGGGACAGGGGTGAACACCGGGGAGCTGTTTTTT

D: TRBD2
V: TRBV19
J: TRBJ2-7
size: NA
length: 13
CDR3: CASSAIAGDEQYF
DNA: TGTGCCAGTAGTGCGATAGCGGGAGACGAGCAGTACTTC

D: NA
V: TRBV5-1
J: TRBJ1-2
size: NA
length: 13
CDR3: CASSFGGDYGYTF
DNA: TGCGCCAGCAGCTTTGGGGGCGACTATGGCTACACCTTC

D: TRBD1
V: TRBV5-6
J: TRBJ2-7
size: NA
length: 13
CDR3: CASSWTGGYEQYF
DNA: TGTGCCAGCAGCTGGACAGGGGGTTACGAGCAGTACTTC

D: NA
V: TRBV19
J: TRBJ2-1
size: NA
length: 14
CDR3: CASSMGGRRDEQFF
DNA: TGTGCCAGTAGTATGGGGGGCCGTCGGGATGAGCAGTTCTTC

D: NA
V: TRBV5-6
J: TRBJ2-2
size: NA
length: 15
CDR3: CASSLVPLNTGELFF
DNA: TGTGCCAGCAGCTTGGTCCCCCTAAACACCGGGGAGCTGTTTTTT

D: TRBD1
V: TRBV11-1
J: TRBJ2-7
size: once
length: 16
CDR3: CASSPRDRGKDGEQYF
DNA: TGTGCCAGCAGCCCGCGGGACAGGGGCAAAGATGGCGAGCAGTACTTC

D: TRBD2
V: TRBV2
J: TRBJ2-7
size: NA
length: 14
CDR3: CASRDSGRAYEQYF
DNA: TGTGCCAGCAGGGATAGCGGGAGGGCCTACGAGCAGTACTTC

D: TRBD2
V: TRBV6-6
J: TRBJ2-7
size: once
length: 15
CDR3: CASIRTSGRGYEQYF
DNA: TGTGCCAGCATTCGGACTAGCGGGAGGGGTTACGAGCAGTACTTC

D: NA
V: TRBV10-3
J: TRBJ2-6
size: NA
length: 15
CDR3: CAISGGAQGANVLTF
DNA: TGTGCCATCAGTGGAGGGGCTCAGGGGGCCAACGTCCTGACTTTC

D: NA
V: TRBV7-2
J: TRBJ2-7
size: NA
length: 15
CDR3: CASSLGAGFTYEQYF
DNA: TGTGCCAGCAGCTTAGGGGCAGGCTTTACCTACGAGCAGTACTTC

D: NA
V: TRBV6-1
J: TRBJ1-5
size: NA
length: 13
CDR3: CAGDDGINQPQHF
DNA: TGTGCCGGCGACGACGGCATCAATCAGCCCCAGCATTTT

D: NA
V: TRBV5-6
J: TRBJ1-1
size: few
length: 13
CDR3: CASSGTVPQKAFF
DNA: TGTGCCAGCAGCGGTACAGTCCCCCAGAAGGCTTTCTTT

D: NA
V: TRBV7-8
J: TRBJ2-1
size: NA
length: 11
CDR3: CASSLVTEQFF
DNA: TGTGCCAGCAGCTTAGTGACAGAGCAGTTCTTC

D: TRBD1
V: TRBV19
J: TRBJ2-6
size: NA
length: 17
CDR3: CASRLQGTYPPANVLTF
DNA: TGTGCCAGTAGGCTACAGGGGACATACCCCCCGGCCAACGTCCTGACTTTC

D: TRBD2
V: TRBV9
J: TRBJ2-1
size: large
length: 15
CDR3: CASSAGTSGRHEQFF
DNA: TGTGCCAGCAGCGCTGGGACTAGCGGGAGGCATGAGCAGTTCTTC

D: NA
V: TRBV18
J: TRBJ1-1
size: many
length: 15
CDR3: CASSPSRGGNTEAFF
DNA: TGTGCCAGCTCACCCAGCCGTGGAGGGAACACTGAAGCTTTCTTT

D: NA
V: TRBV10-3
J: TRBJ2-2
size: NA
length: 15
CDR3: CAISEGSGVSGELFF
DNA: TGTGCCATCAGTGAAGGATCGGGGGTCTCCGGGGAGCTGTTTTTT

D: NA
V: TRBV19
J: TRBJ2-2
size: NA
length: 14
CDR3: CASSIVVNTGELFF
DNA: TGTGCCAGTAGTATAGTGGTCAACACCGGGGAGCTGTTTTTT

D: NA
V: TRBV7-6
J: TRBJ2-3
size: NA
length: 16
CDR3: CASSLVGGGSTDTQYF
DNA: TGTGCCAGCAGCTTAGTCGGCGGGGGCAGCACAGATACGCAGTATTTT

D: NA
V: TRBV5-1
J: TRBJ2-5
size: NA
length: 15
CDR3: CASSDRDKNQETQYF
DNA: TGCGCCAGCAGTGACCGGGACAAAAACCAAGAGACCCAGTACTTC

D: TRBD2
V: TRBV27
J: TRBJ2-1
size: NA
length: 15
CDR3: CASKPGTSGRNEQFF
DNA: TGTGCCAGCAAACCCGGGACTAGCGGGAGAAATGAGCAGTTCTTC

D: NA
V: TRBV10-3
J: TRBJ2-4
size: once
length: 15
CDR3: CAISEGALAKNIQYF
DNA: TGTGCCATCAGTGAGGGGGCCCTAGCCAAAAACATTCAGTACTTC

D: TRBD2
V: TRBV9
J: TRBJ2-5
size: NA
length: 14
CDR3: CASSETSGLGTQYF
DNA: TGTGCCAGCAGCGAAACTAGCGGACTGGGGACCCAGTACTTC

D: NA
V: TRBV5-6
J: TRBJ2-3
size: NA
length: 16
CDR3: CASSFRGSRGTDTQYF
DNA: TGTGCCAGCAGCTTTCGGGGTAGCAGGGGCACAGATACGCAGTATTTT

D: NA
V: TRBV29-1
J: TRBJ2-1
size: NA
length: 12
CDR3: CSVDRVRNEQFF
DNA: TGCAGCGTTGACAGGGTTCGGAATGAGCAGTTCTTC

D: TRBD1
V: TRBV19
J: TRBJ1-3
size: NA
length: 16
CDR3: CASSTYRGDSGNTIYF
DNA: TGTGCCAGTAGTACCTACAGGGGGGACTCTGGAAACACCATATATTTT

D: TRBD2
V: TRBV9
J: TRBJ2-1
size: NA
length: 16
CDR3: CASSLRLAGTYNEQFF
DNA: TGTGCCAGCAGCCTTCGACTAGCGGGTACCTACAATGAGCAGTTCTTC

D: TRBD2
V: TRBV7-9
J: TRBJ2-7
size: medium-sized
length: 14
CDR3: CASSPRDGGYEQYF
DNA: TGTGCCAGCAGCCCCAGGGACGGGGGGTACGAGCAGTACTTC

D: TRBD2
V: TRBV5-4
J: TRBJ2-3
size: NA
length: 14
CDR3: CASSSGGYPDTQYF
DNA: TGTGCCAGCAGTAGCGGGGGGTACCCAGATACGCAGTATTTT

D: NA
V: TRBV18
J: TRBJ2-7
size: few
length: 13
CDR3: CASSPDSSYEQYF
DNA: TGTGCCAGCTCACCAGACAGCTCCTACGAGCAGTACTTC

D: TRBD1
V: TRBV4-3
J: TRBJ2-5
size: NA
length: 17
CDR3: CASSQVSGRGPLETQYF
DNA: TGCGCCAGCAGCCAAGTATCCGGCAGGGGGCCTTTAGAGACCCAGTACTTC

D: TRBD2
V: TRBV4-3
J: TRBJ2-1
size: NA
length: 18
CDR3: CASSQQPGLAGFYNEQFF
DNA: TGCGCCAGCAGCCAACAACCGGGACTAGCGGGTTTCTACAATGAGCAGTTCTTC

D: TRBD1
V: TRBV7-8
J: TRBJ1-5
size: many
length: 16
CDR3: CASSLAQDRGSQPQHF
DNA: TGTGCCAGCAGCTTAGCCCAGGACAGGGGTAGTCAGCCCCAGCATTTT

D: NA
V: TRBV4-3
J: TRBJ1-1
size: few
length: 16
CDR3: CASSRFGRAGNTEAFF
DNA: TGCGCCAGCAGCCGTTTTGGTAGGGCGGGGAACACTGAAGCTTTCTTT

D: NA
V: TRBV5-1
J: TRBJ1-1
size: few
length: 13
CDR3: CASSLQWNTEAFF
DNA: TGCGCCAGCAGCTTGCAGTGGAACACTGAAGCTTTCTTT

D: NA
V: TRBV4-3
J: TRBJ2-7
size: few
length: 15
CDR3: CASSQGPGKTYEQYF
DNA: TGCGCCAGCAGCCAAGGGCCGGGCAAAACCTACGAGCAGTACTTC

D: TRBD2
V: TRBV6-1
J: TRBJ2-7
size: NA
length: 15
CDR3: CASSLTSGGAGEQYF
DNA: TGTGCCAGCAGCCTGACTAGCGGGGGGGCGGGAGAGCAGTACTTC

D: TRBD1
V: TRBV6-5
J: TRBJ2-7
size: NA
length: 15
CDR3: CASSSPGQSSYEQYF
DNA: TGTGCCAGCAGTTCACCGGGACAGTCCTCCTACGAGCAGTACTTC

D: NA
V: TRBV6-5
J: TRBJ1-2
size: NA
length: 13
CDR3: CASRKTGSYGYTF
DNA: TGTGCCAGCCGGAAGACAGGAAGCTATGGCTACACCTTC

D: NA
V: TRBV29-1
J: TRBJ1-3
size: NA
length: 13
CDR3: CSVDGISGNTIYF
DNA: TGCAGCGTTGACGGCATCTCTGGAAACACCATATATTTT

D: NA
V: TRBV5-4
J: TRBJ2-6
size: NA
length: 15
CDR3: CASSPEFSGANVLTF
DNA: TGTGCCAGCAGCCCAGAATTCTCCGGGGCCAACGTCCTGACTTTC

D: NA
V: TRBV14
J: TRBJ1-3
size: NA
length: 13
CDR3: CASSRSQGNTIYF
DNA: TGTGCCAGCAGCCGCTCACAAGGAAACACCATATATTTT

D: TRBD1
V: TRBV6-1
J: TRBJ1-2
size: once
length: 14
CDR3: CASSPDREAYGYTF
DNA: TGTGCCAGCAGTCCGGACAGGGAGGCCTATGGCTACACCTTC

D: TRBD1
V: TRBV19
J: TRBJ2-7
size: NA
length: 17
CDR3: CASSIAADRALSYEQYF
DNA: TGTGCCAGTAGTATCGCGGCCGACAGGGCCCTCTCCTACGAGCAGTACTTC

D: TRBD2
V: TRBV9
J: TRBJ2-3
size: NA
length: 20
CDR3: CASSVQGPRAGGPGTDTQYF
DNA: TGTGCCAGCAGCGTACAGGGGCCTAGAGCGGGGGGGCCAGGCACAGATACGCAGTATTTT

D: TRBD1
V: TRBV6-1
J: TRBJ1-2
size: NA
length: 14
CDR3: CASSGGSGTAGYTF
DNA: TGTGCCAGCAGTGGGGGTTCCGGGACAGCCGGCTACACCTTC

D: NA
V: TRBV19
J: TRBJ1-1
size: NA
length: 15
CDR3: CASTKLTSGDTEAFF
DNA: TGTGCCAGTACCAAACTGACTTCTGGAGACACTGAAGCTTTCTTT

D: NA
V: TRBV9
J: TRBJ2-5
size: NA
length: 13
CDR3: CASSVGQQETQYF
DNA: TGTGCCAGCAGCGTAGGGCAGCAAGAGACTCAGTACTTC

D: NA
V: TRBV18
J: TRBJ2-5
size: once
length: 13
CDR3: CASSPPILGTQYF
DNA: TGTGCCAGCTCACCACCGATCCTTGGGACCCAGTACTTC

D: NA
V: TRBV7-9
J: TRBJ2-7
size: once
length: 13
CDR3: CASSLRAIDEQYF
DNA: TGTGCCAGCAGCCTAAGGGCCATTGACGAGCAGTACTTC

D: TRBD1
V: TRBV7-9
J: TRBJ1-1
size: NA
length: 14
CDR3: CASSAHTDRGEAFF
DNA: TGTGCCAGCAGCGCCCACACCGACAGGGGTGAAGCTTTCTTT

D: NA
V: TRBV10-3
J: TRBJ1-1
size: NA
length: 15
CDR3: CAISGSGSGDTEAFF
DNA: TGTGCCATCAGTGGATCCGGGTCAGGGGACACTGAAGCTTTCTTT

D: NA
V: TRBV7-2
J: TRBJ2-7
size: NA
length: 13
CDR3: CASSLEYSYEQYF
DNA: TGTGCCAGCAGCTTAGAATACTCCTACGAGCAGTACTTC

D: TRBD2
V: TRBV7-2
J: TRBJ2-1
size: NA
length: 14
CDR3: CASSQGTSGRVQFF
DNA: TGTGCCAGCAGCCAAGGGACTAGCGGGAGAGTCCAGTTCTTC

D: TRBD1
V: TRBV29-1
J: TRBJ2-7
size: NA
length: 13
CDR3: CSVRTGGFYEQYF
DNA: TGCAGCGTTAGGACAGGGGGCTTCTACGAGCAGTACTTC

D: TRBD2
V: TRBV7-7
J: TRBJ2-5
size: NA
length: 13
CDR3: CASSPGGIKTQYF
DNA: TGTGCTAGCAGCCCGGGGGGGATCAAGACCCAGTACTTC

D: NA
V: TRBV7-2
J: TRBJ2-7
size: NA
length: 15
CDR3: CASSLEFGHFYEQYF
DNA: TGTGCCAGCAGCTTAGAATTCGGACACTTCTACGAGCAGTACTTC

D: TRBD2
V: TRBV4-2
J: TRBJ2-3
size: NA
length: 16
CDR3: CASSQEGGGYTDTQYF
DNA: TGTGCCAGCAGCCAAGAAGGCGGGGGGTACACAGATACGCAGTATTTT

D: NA
V: TRBV2
J: TRBJ1-5
size: few
length: 12
CDR3: CASNTGNQPQHF
DNA: TGTGCCAGCAACACAGGGAATCAGCCCCAGCATTTT